Shown below are 23 T cell receptor beta chains from a single sample sequenced in a study of technical replicates of blood from a handful of donors. Repertoires were generated with immunoSEQ multiplex PCR, while TCRdb's copy carries only in-frame clones and drops some. This table holds about 78,000 clones, approximately 95% found once. Source material: T cells isolated from PBMCs. All receptors come from a human donor in good health.

The chain is built from TRBV7-9 and TRBJ2-2; the match to TRBD2 covers 8 bases. This CDR3 spans 16 amino acids. Trimming cost V 5 bases and J 3 bases; bases outside gene matches: 8. CDR1 is SEHNR, CDR2 FQNEAQ, per germline (reference sequence). The CDR3 DNA is TGTGCCAGCAGCCAAGTGGTGCGGGAGGACACCGGGGAGCTGTTTTTT. It encodes CASSQVVREDTGELFF. Filled out from reference TRBV7-9 and TRBJ2-2, the complete variable domain reads DTGVSQNPRHKITKRGQNVTFRCDPISEHNRLYWYRQTLGQGPEFLTYFQNEAQLEKSRLLSDRFSAERPKGSFSTLEIQRTEQGDSAMYLCASSQVVREDTGELFFGEGSRLTVL.

The chain has TRBV19 and TRBJ2-7; either TRBD1 or TRBD2 may supply D (5 bases each). Trimming shortened V by 7 bases and J by 7 bases, and 20 bases separated the two germline ends. Per germline, CDR1 LNHDA and CDR2 SQIVND (reference sequence). The CDR3 spans 14 residues. CDR3 loop: CASNKDSGPGEQYF. In DNA form, the CDR3 reads TGTGCCAGTAATAAAGACAGCGGCCCGGGAGAGCAGTACTTC. The variable domain in full, completed from reference TRBV19 and TRBJ2-7, reads DGGITQSPKYLFRKEGQNVTLSCEQNLNHDAMYWYRQDPGQGLRLIYYSQIVNDFQKGDIAEGYSVSREKKESFPLTVTSAQKNPTAFYLCASNKDSGPGEQYFGPGTRLTVT.

The CDR3 spells CASSYEGHRNTIYF. Written as DNA, the CDR3 is TGTGCCAGCAGTTACGAGGGACACAGAAACACCATATATTTT. The V call is TRBV6-6, the J call TRBJ1-3; D possibly corresponds to TRBD1 (6 bases). The V and J ends lost 2 bases and 5 bases respectively, with 10 bases between them. The V gene's germline CDR1 is MNHNY and CDR2 SVGAGI (reference sequence). This CDR3 is built from 14 residues.

V usage is TRBV7-2 and J usage is TRBJ1-5; TRBD1 aligns across 9 bases. The V gene's germline CDR1 is SGHTA and CDR2 FQGNSA. J gave up 6 bases and V 1 base, and 4 bases lay outside the gene matches. The CDR3 runs 15 residues. In nucleotides, the CDR3 is TGTGCCAGCAGCTTAGGGACAGGGGATCTTCAGCCCCAGCATTTT. As protein: CASSLGTGDLQPQHF.

V gene TRBV28 combines with J gene TRBJ2-3, with D possibly being TRBD1 (5 bases). CDR1 and CDR2 from the germline V gene are MDHEN and SYDVKM. V lost 3 bases, J lost 2 bases, and 15 bases lay in between. The CDR3 loop spans 16 amino acids. The CDR3 sequence: CASSFRDRGTTDTQYF. The CDR3 DNA sequence: TGTGCCAGCAGTTTTAGGGATAGGGGTACCACAGATACGCAGTATTTT.

This clone was seen only once. The chain links TRBV6-6 to TRBJ2-7, with D perhaps TRBD1 (6 bases). The V gene lost 6 bases and the J gene lost 3 bases, with 12 bases spanning the gap. The CDR3 is 13 residues long. CDR1 and CDR2 from the germline V gene are MNHNY and SVGAGI (reference sequence). CDR3 bases: TGTGCCAGCAGCACAACAGGGATCTACGAGCAGTACTTC. This translates into CASSTTGIYEQYF.

The chain carries TRBV28 and TRBJ2-1; possible D gene TRBD2, 7 bases. Germline V gene data show CDR1 as MDHEN and CDR2 as SYDVKM. The CDR3 runs 17 residues. V was clipped by 8 bases and J by 10 bases, with 30 bases between them. The CDR3, as DNA: TGTGCCAGCGTCGGGGGGCCCTTCACTAGCGCCCTAGGGGAGCAGTTCTTC. It is translated as CASVGGPFTSALGEQFF.

The gene calls are TRBV7-6 and TRBJ2-7, with TRBD1 as a possible D gene (5 bases). The germline gives CDR1 SGHVS, CDR2 FNYEAQ. This CDR3 has 15 amino acids. V lost 6 bases, J lost 3 bases, and 18 bases lay in between. The CDR3 nucleotides read TGTGCCAGCAGTACGTTTCGCGACAGTCTCTACGAGCAGTACTTC. This sequence encodes CASSTFRDSLYEQYF. Full variable domain (remainder filled in from reference TRBV7-6 and TRBJ2-7): GAGVSQSPRYKVTKRGQDVALRCDPISGHVSLYWYRQALGQGPEFLTYFNYEAQQDKSGLPNDRFSAERPEGSISTLTIQRTEQRDSAMYRCASSTFRDSLYEQYFGPGTRLTVT.

V is TRBV18 and J is TRBJ2-2; 8 positions match TRBD1. The CDR3 spans 17 residues. V was pared by 1 base and J by 7 bases, with 11 bases of the junction left unmatched. The germline V gene has CDR1 KGHSH and CDR2 LQKENI. CDR3 bases: TGTGCCAGCTCACCACTGGAGACATCCAGGGGGCACGGGGAGCTGTTTTTT. Its protein product is CASSPLETSRGHGELFF.

V is TRBV6-5 and J is TRBJ2-1; 7 bases match TRBD1. The CDR3 is 15 residues long. The germline gives CDR1 MNHEY, CDR2 SVGAGI. V shed 6 bases and J 0 bases; nucleotides not matched to a gene: 5. This CDR3 reads CASRTGYNSYNEQFF. The CDR3, as DNA: TGTGCCAGCAGGACAGGGTACAACTCCTACAATGAGCAGTTCTTC.

This clone is a singleton in its sample. The V call is TRBV2, the J call TRBJ2-7, with TRBD1 matching over 8 bases. From germline, CDR1 is SNHLY and CDR2 FYNNEI. V was clipped by 8 bases and J by 7 bases; unmatched bases: 10. The CDR3 spans 13 residues. The CDR3 is CASRTGGLGEQYF. For the CDR3, the DNA is TGTGCCAGCCGCACAGGGGGATTGGGGGAGCAGTACTTC.

This chain connects TRBV2 to TRBJ1-1; D possibly corresponds to TRBD1 (5 bases). The CDR3 is 14 amino acids. Germline V lookup: CDR1 SNHLY, CDR2 FYNNEI. V lost 7 bases to trimming and J lost 4 bases, with 16 bases between them. DNA for the CDR3: TGTGCCAGCATTAGGGACTCCACGACCACTGAAGCTTTCTTT. Translating gives CASIRDSTTTEAFF. Drawing the rest from reference TRBV2 and TRBJ1-1, the complete variable domain is EPEVTQTPSHQVTQMGQEVILRCVPISNHLYFYWYRQILGQKVEFLVSFYNNEISEKSEIFDDQFSVERPDGSNFTLKIRSTKLEDSAMYFCASIRDSTTTEAFFGQGTRLTVV.

The chain has TRBV28 and TRBJ1-1, with D hard to call. CDR3 size: 14 residues. V was clipped by 6 bases and J by 8 bases, with 19 bases between them. Germline values: CDR1 MDHEN, CDR2 SYDVKM. The DNA for the CDR3 is TGTGCCAGCAGCATTGGGGTCGGGATTACAGAAGCTTTCTTT. Translating gives CASSIGVGITEAFF.

V gene TRBV19 combines with J gene TRBJ2-1; 9 bases map to TRBD1. The ends lost 8 bases at V and 6 bases at J; junction bases unmatched: 11. The CDR3 runs to 15 residues. Germline lookup yields CDR1 LNHDA and CDR2 SQIVND (reference sequence). For the CDR3, the DNA is TGTGCCAGTTGCACCGGGACAGGGTTTCTCAATGAGCAGTTCTTC. Protein product: CASCTGTGFLNEQFF. Using reference TRBV19 and TRBJ2-1 for the parts outside the CDR3, the full variable domain is DGGITQSPKYLFRKEGQNVTLSCEQNLNHDAMYWYRQDPGQGLRLIYYSQIVNDFQKGDIAEGYSVSREKKESFPLTVTSAQKNPTAFYLCASCTGTGFLNEQFFGPGTRLTVL.

The genes are TRBV18 and TRBJ1-1; D remains unclear. The germline V gene has CDR1 KGHSH and CDR2 LQKENI. Deletions cut 4 bases from V and 2 bases from J, with 8 bases between. The CDR3 has 13 amino acids. The CDR3 is CASSRALNTEAFF. The CDR3 nucleotides are TGTGCCAGCTCACGGGCCTTAAACACTGAAGCTTTCTTT.

The J gene is TRBJ2-1, the V gene TRBV7-6; 13 positions match TRBD2. The CDR3 is 15 amino acids. Losses at the gene ends were 6 bases for V and 9 bases for J; bases not matched to a gene: 8. Germline V gene data show CDR1 as SGHVS and CDR2 as FNYEAQ. The CDR3 sequence: CASRRTSGSLGEQFF. In DNA, the CDR3 is TGTGCCAGCAGGCGGACTAGCGGGAGTCTCGGTGAGCAGTTCTTC.

The chain joins TRBV19 to TRBJ2-7; the D gene is possibly TRBD1 (6 bases). Germline V gene lookup returns CDR1 LNHDA and CDR2 SQIVND (reference sequence). V was clipped by 5 bases and J by 2 bases, with 16 bases between them. The CDR3 spans 15 residues. DNA for the CDR3: TGTGCCAGTAGTTACGCCAGGGGTGGGACCTACGAGCAGTACTTC. Its translation is CASSYARGGTYEQYF.

V and J are TRBV19 and TRBJ2-1; D not certain. V was clipped by 5 bases and J by 7 bases, with 6 bases between them. Per the germline V gene, CDR1 is LNHDA and CDR2 is SQIVND (reference sequence). The CDR3 loop spans 11 amino acids. CDR3 sequence: CASSLGNEQFF. CDR3 DNA: TGTGCCAGTAGTCTCGGGAATGAGCAGTTCTTC.

This clone was observed a single time. CDR3 sequence: CASSLGIVQGALDEQFF. CDR3 in DNA: TGTGCCAGCAGCTTAGGAATCGTACAGGGGGCACTAGATGAGCAGTTCTTC. The chain couples TRBV7-9 to TRBJ2-1; 9 bases map to TRBD1. The J segment lost 8 bases and the V segment lost 1 base, leaving 12 bases of the junction unmatched. The CDR3 is 17 amino acids. From germline, CDR1 is SEHNR and CDR2 FQNEAQ (reference sequence).

CDR3 sequence: CASSYRGISAADTQYF. The CDR3 coding sequence is TGTGCCAGCAGTTACCGGGGGATTAGTGCCGCAGATACGCAGTATTTT. The chain uses TRBV6-5 and TRBJ2-3; D might be TRBD2 (6 bases). Germline V CDR1 and CDR2: MNHEY, SVGAGI. The CDR3 length is 16 residues. V lost 2 bases and J lost 4, with 16 bases in between.

The rearrangement uses TRBV25-1 and TRBJ2-1, with D possibly TRBD2 on 5 matching bases. Germline V gene data show CDR1 as MGHDK and CDR2 as SYGVNS. The V end was cut by 4 bases, the J end by 9 bases, with 13 bases between. This CDR3 is built from 13 residues. CDR3 protein: CASSAYLGSEQFF. The DNA for the CDR3 is TGTGCCAGCAGTGCCTACCTGGGGAGTGAGCAGTTCTTC.

The chain links TRBV30 to TRBJ2-3; 8 bases line up with TRBD2. CDR3 length: 15 amino acids. The V segment lost 6 bases and the J segment 5 bases; nucleotides outside the gene matches: 13. The germline CDR1 and CDR2 sequences are GTSNPN and SVGIG (reference sequence). The CDR3 DNA follows: TGTGCCTGCCCCCGGGAAGCGGGGGTAGGAGATACGCAGTATTTT. Protein product: CACPREAGVGDTQYF. Looking up the rest from reference TRBV30 and TRBJ2-3 gives the full variable domain: SQTIHQWPATLVQPVGSPLSLECTVEGTSNPNLYWYRQAAGRGLQLLFYSVGIGQISSEVPQNLSASRPQDRQFILSSKKLLLSDSGFYLCACPREAGVGDTQYFGPGTRLTVL.

J is TRBJ1-2 and V is TRBV2, with 10 bases lining up with TRBD1. Unmatched junction bases numbered 3, after V lost 8 bases and J lost 3 bases. Germline values: CDR1 SNHLY, CDR2 FYNNEI. CDR3 length equals 13 residues. The CDR3 DNA reads as TGTGCCAGCGAGGGGACAGGGGACTATGGCTACACCTTC. Translation gives CASEGTGDYGYTF.